The 24 T cell receptor beta chains below all came from one sample that was sequenced in a study of shared clonotypes between healthy human individuals. Clones were sequenced by immunoSEQ multiplex PCR, and TCRdb holds only the in-frame ones, with some missing. The table includes fewer than 850,000 clones, 90% detected once. The sequenced sample consisted of memory CD8+ T cells from PBMCs. Subset of the sample: CD45RO+ cells pooled with CCR7-negative TemRA cells. The receptor source for this set is a young man in good health. Some clones in this sample may be carry-over from other donors' samples.

The CDR3, as DNA: TGTGCCAGCAGCTTGGTCGGTGGGAGAACGTACAATGAGCAGTTCTTC. It encodes CASSLVGGRTYNEQFF. The chain is built from TRBV5-6 and TRBJ2-1, with D tentatively TRBD2 (5 bases). The CDR3 is 16 amino acids. V lost 0 bases to trimming and J lost 4 bases, with 14 bases between them. In germline, CDR1 is SGHDT, CDR2 YYEEEE.

This chain links TRBV7-9 with TRBJ1-2, with D maybe TRBD1 (6 bases). Germline V gene sequence: CDR1 SEHNR, CDR2 FQNEAQ (reference sequence). V was shortened by 4 bases and J by 0 bases, with 15 bases between the two germline ends. The CDR3 sequence is 16 residues long. The chain's CDR3 is CASSSLIGTSNYGYTF. CDR3 bases: TGTGCCAGCAGCTCGTTAATAGGGACATCTAACTATGGCTACACCTTC.

The J gene is TRBJ2-3, the V gene TRBV28; D gene ambiguous. Germline values: CDR1 MDHEN, CDR2 SYDVKM. Trimming removed 6 bases at V and 0 bases at J, with 7 bases between. This CDR3 has 13 amino acids. For the CDR3, the DNA is TGTGCCAGCAGCGCTACTAGCACAGATACGCAGTATTTT. It translates to CASSATSTDTQYF.

This chain uses TRBV13 with TRBJ2-7; 8 nucleotides agree with TRBD1. V lost 0 bases, J lost 5 bases, and 3 bases stayed unmatched. The CDR3 runs 14 residues. CDR1 and CDR2 (germline): PRHDT, FYEKMQ (reference sequence). CDR3 DNA sequence: TGTGCCAGCAGCTTAGGGGACAGGGATCACGAGCAGTACTTC. It is translated as CASSLGDRDHEQYF.

CDR3 residues: CASWARDTEAFF. The CDR3 DNA follows: TGTGCCAGCTGGGCTCGGGACACTGAAGCTTTCTTT. The V and J genes are TRBV2 and TRBJ1-1; D not certain. Trimming cost V 8 bases and J 3 bases, with 10 bases left between them. The CDR3 runs 12 residues. Germline CDR1 is SNHLY and CDR2 is FYNNEI.

V is TRBV5-1 and J is TRBJ2-7; 8 bases map to TRBD1. The CDR3 has 14 residues. The V gene's germline CDR1 is SGHRS and CDR2 YFSETQ. Losses at the gene ends were 2 bases for V and 6 bases for J; bases not matched to a gene: 7. The CDR3 spells CASSLGTGVVEQYF. The CDR3 DNA is TGCGCCAGCAGCTTAGGGACAGGAGTTGTCGAGCAGTACTTC.

At least ten counts were recorded for this clone. The V call is TRBV2, the J call TRBJ2-1; D gene ambiguous. The CDR3 has 13 residues. V lost 6 bases, J lost 7 bases, and 13 bases lay in between. CDR1 is SNHLY and CDR2 is FYNNEI in the germline V gene. CDR3 bases: TGTGCCAGCAGATGGGAAATTTGGAATGAGCAGTTCTTC. Protein sequence: CASRWEIWNEQFF.

V is TRBV7-3 and J is TRBJ2-5; D might be TRBD2 (5 bases). Germline assignment: CDR1 SGHTA and CDR2 FQGTGA. The CDR3 runs 14 residues. V lost 5 bases to trimming and J lost 1 base, with 11 bases between them. CDR3 bases: TGTGCCAGCAGCCACCCGGGATTCCAAGAGACCCAGTACTTC. It specifies CASSHPGFQETQYF.

The chain recombines TRBV4-1 with TRBJ2-1, with TRBD2 as a possible D gene (6 bases). The germline V gene has CDR1 MGHRA and CDR2 YSYEKL. The CDR3 covers 17 residues. Trimming left V 2 bases short and J 3 bases short, with 17 bases between. Here the CDR3 DNA reads TGCGCCAGCAGCCAACTCTGGGGGACTGTGATCTACAATGAGCAGTTCTTC. This translates into CASSQLWGTVIYNEQFF.

Points on this clone: Other nucleotide sequences in the sample specify the same CDR3. V gene TRBV7-6 combines with J gene TRBJ2-3, with 9 bases lining up with TRBD2. V lost 5 bases and J lost 0; bases outside the gene matches: 3. Per germline, CDR1 SGHVS and CDR2 FNYEAQ. The CDR3 is made up of 15 amino acids. CDR3 nucleotide sequence: TGTGCCAGCAGCCGACTAGCGGTCAGCACAGATACGCAGTATTTT. As protein: CASSRLAVSTDTQYF.

V gene TRBV7-9 combines with J gene TRBJ1-1, with 8 bases that match TRBD1. Germline trimming cut 5 bases from V and 1 base from J; bases unmatched to any gene: 3. CDR3 length: 14 amino acids. Germline lookup yields CDR1 SEHNR and CDR2 FQNEAQ (reference sequence). The CDR3 DNA sequence: TGTGCCAGCAGCCTGGACAGGGCGAACACTGAAGCTTTCTTT. Translating gives CASSLDRANTEAFF.

This chain connects TRBV6-1 to TRBJ1-1; tentative D call: TRBD1 (5 bases). In germline, CDR1 is MNHNS, CDR2 SASEGT. The CDR3 loop spans 14 amino acids. The V and J ends lost 6 bases and 5 bases respectively, with 16 bases between them. Here the CDR3 DNA reads TGTGCCAGCAGGGGTCCAGGGACGGGGACTGAAGCTTTCTTT. Protein product: CASRGPGTGTEAFF.

This rearrangement joins TRBV15 to TRBJ1-1, with a possible D match to TRBD1 (6 bases). Germline V gene data show CDR1 as LNHNV and CDR2 as YYDKDF (reference sequence). Trimming shortened V by 0 bases and J by 4 bases, and 9 bases separated the two germline ends. CDR3 length: 14 amino acids. CDR3 protein: CATSRDRGPTEAFF. CDR3 DNA: TGTGCCACCAGCAGAGATCGGGGGCCCACTGAAGCTTTCTTT. The entire variable domain, with the rest obtained from reference TRBV15 and TRBJ1-1, is as follows: DAMVIQNPRYQVTQFGKPVTLSCSQTLNHNVMYWYQQKSSQAPKLLFHYYDKDFNNEADTPDNFQSRRPNTSFCFLDIRSPGLGDTAMYLCATSRDRGPTEAFFGQGTRLTVV.

This clone was seen only a few times. Here the CDR3 DNA reads TGTGCCAGCCATGGCCACAGCCTCTACGAGCAGTACTTC. Translation: CASHGHSLYEQYF. V is TRBV10-3 and J is TRBJ2-7, with no clear D. V shed 10 bases and J shed 3 bases, with 16 bases lying between them. The CDR3 consists of 13 residues. Germline V gives CDR1 ENHRY, CDR2 SYGVKD.

This chain connects TRBV7-9 to TRBJ2-1, with TRBD2 matching 9 bases. The CDR3 sequence is 15 residues long. CDR1 and CDR2 from the germline V gene are SEHNR and FQNEAQ (reference sequence). Losses at the gene ends were 3 bases for V and 3 bases for J; bases not matched to a gene: 3. CDR3 nucleotide sequence: TGTGCCAGCAGCTTGCTAGCGGGACACTACAATGAGCAGTTCTTC. This sequence encodes CASSLLAGHYNEQFF. Filled out from reference TRBV7-9 and TRBJ2-1, the complete variable domain reads DTGVSQNPRHKITKRGQNVTFRCDPISEHNRLYWYRQTLGQGPEFLTYFQNEAQLEKSRLLSDRFSAERPKGSFSTLEIQRTEQGDSAMYLCASSLLAGHYNEQFFGPGTRLTVL.

The genes are TRBV5-1 and TRBJ2-3; TRBD2 aligns across 14 bases. CDR3 length: 20 residues. Germline CDR1 reads SGHRS; CDR2 reads YFSETQ. Unmatched junction bases numbered 9, after V lost 0 bases and J lost 0 bases. The CDR3 spells CASSLASGLAGGFSTDTQYF. In nucleotides, the CDR3 is TGCGCCAGCAGCTTGGCCAGTGGACTAGCGGGAGGATTTAGCACAGATACGCAGTATTTT. The full variable domain, with the rest looked up from reference TRBV5-1 and TRBJ2-3, is KAGVTQTPRYLIKTRGQQVTLSCSPISGHRSVSWYQQTPGQGLQFLFEYFSETQRNKGNFPGRFSGRQFSNSRSEMNVSTLELGDSALYLCASSLASGLAGGFSTDTQYFGPGTRLTVL.

The V and J genes are TRBV28 and TRBJ2-2, with 9 bases fitting TRBD1. The ends lost 6 bases at V and 5 bases at J; junction bases unmatched: 10. The germline gives CDR1 MDHEN, CDR2 SYDVKM. This CDR3 contains 16 residues. CDR3 coding DNA: TGTGCCAGCAGACCCGGGACAGGGCTTTCGACCGGGGAGCTGTTTTTT. Its translation is CASRPGTGLSTGELFF.

V usage is TRBV4-1 and J usage is TRBJ1-1; a weak D match, TRBD1 (5 bases). Germline lookup yields CDR1 MGHRA and CDR2 YSYEKL. The CDR3 runs 16 residues. Trimming took off 2 bases at V and 0 bases at J, with 13 bases between the two ends. The chain's CDR3 is CASSQPNGGMNTEAFF. In nucleotides, the CDR3 is TGCGCCAGCAGCCAACCCAACGGGGGAATGAACACTGAAGCTTTCTTT.

The rearrangement joins TRBV19 to TRBJ2-7; perhaps TRBD1 as D (5 bases). The CDR3 length is 15 residues. The V and J ends lost 3 bases and 2 bases respectively, with 14 bases between them. The germline V gene encodes CDR1 LNHDA and CDR2 SQIVND (reference sequence). CDR3 residues: CASSIDSNTAYEQYF. CDR3 nucleotide sequence: TGTGCCAGTAGTATCGACAGTAACACTGCCTACGAGCAGTACTTC.

This clone was recorded only once. V and J are TRBV11-2 and TRBJ2-1, with a possible D match to TRBD2 (7 bases). Germline lookup yields CDR1 SGHAT and CDR2 FQNNGV. Trimming removed 3 bases at V and 9 bases at J, with 18 bases between. The length of the CDR3 is 15 residues. The CDR3 nucleotides are TGTGCCAGCAGCTTCTTACGGGGGGCCATGGGTGAGCAGTTCTTC. This translates into CASSFLRGAMGEQFF.

This chain links TRBV30 with TRBJ2-7; D remains unclear. Germline V gives CDR1 GTSNPN, CDR2 SVGIG (reference sequence). The CDR3 loop spans 13 amino acids. V lost 2 bases and J 3 bases, leaving 11 bases between the germline ends. The CDR3 is CAWSLENLYEQYF. The CDR3 DNA is TGTGCCTGGAGTCTGGAGAACCTCTACGAGCAGTACTTC.

V usage is TRBV6-1 and J usage is TRBJ1-1; D is unresolved. Trimming stripped 0 bases from V and 5 bases from J, with 4 bases between. Germline V CDR1 and CDR2: MNHNS, SASEGT. The CDR3 sequence is 12 residues long. This chain's CDR3 is CASSEAGTEAFF. The DNA for the CDR3 is TGTGCCAGCAGTGAAGCTGGGACTGAAGCTTTCTTT.

The CDR3 DNA is TGCGCCAGCAGCTTGAAGGGGGTCGGTGAGCAGTTCTTC. This encodes CASSLKGVGEQFF. The chain combines TRBV5-1 with TRBJ2-1; tentatively, D is TRBD1 (6 bases). CDR3 length equals 13 residues. Trimming took 1 base from V and 9 from J, leaving 11 bases between them. Germline CDR1 is SGHRS and CDR2 is YFSETQ.

The chain carries TRBV4-3 and TRBJ2-1, with 10 nucleotides matching TRBD1. The CDR3 is 13 residues long. Germline V gene data show CDR1 as LGHNA and CDR2 as YSLEER. V was pared by 4 bases and J by 8 bases, with 2 bases of the junction left unmatched. CDR3 amino acids: CASSRDRGHEQFF. As DNA, the CDR3 is TGCGCCAGCAGCCGGGACAGGGGCCATGAGCAGTTCTTC.